This TCR beta chain was sequenced during a study of cytomegalovirus exposure and HLA in healthy donors. The study ran its PCR with 60 Vbeta and 13 Jbeta primers. Assay used: immunoSEQ multiplex PCR; TCRdb lists only in-frame clones, some missing. The data contain more than 100,000 clones, around 80% of them seen just once; the ten biggest clones take up roughly 1.5%. The specimen sequenced was PBMCs. The TCR sequence derives from a young woman in good health and CMV-seronegative.

For the CDR3, the DNA is TGTGCCAGCTCACCACCCGGTATGGGCCAGCCCCAGCATTTT. Protein sequence: CASSPPGMGQPQHF. J is TRBJ1-5 and V is TRBV18; D gene unclear. The ends were cut back, 0 bases at V and 7 bases at J, with 10 bases in the middle. Per the germline V gene, CDR1 is KGHSH and CDR2 is LQKENI. This CDR3 has 14 residues.